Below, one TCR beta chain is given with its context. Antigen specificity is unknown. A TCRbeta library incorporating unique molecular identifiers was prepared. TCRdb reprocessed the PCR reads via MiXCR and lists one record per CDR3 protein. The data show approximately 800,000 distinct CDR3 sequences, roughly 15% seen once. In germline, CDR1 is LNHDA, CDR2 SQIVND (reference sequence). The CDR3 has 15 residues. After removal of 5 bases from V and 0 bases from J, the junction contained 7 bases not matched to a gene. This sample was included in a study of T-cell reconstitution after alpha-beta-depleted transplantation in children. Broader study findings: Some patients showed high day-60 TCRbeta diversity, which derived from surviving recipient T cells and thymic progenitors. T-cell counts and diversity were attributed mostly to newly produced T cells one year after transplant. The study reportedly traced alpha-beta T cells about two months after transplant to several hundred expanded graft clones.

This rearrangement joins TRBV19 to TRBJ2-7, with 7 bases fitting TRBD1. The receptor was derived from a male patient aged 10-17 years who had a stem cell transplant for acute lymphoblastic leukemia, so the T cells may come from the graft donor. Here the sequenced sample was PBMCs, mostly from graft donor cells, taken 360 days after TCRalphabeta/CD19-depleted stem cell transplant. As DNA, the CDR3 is TGTGCCAGTAGTCCCGGACAGGCGGCCTCCTACGAGCAGTACTTC. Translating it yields CASSPGQAASYEQYF.